The next 21 T cell receptor beta chains were all read from a single sample in a study of Ad26.COV2.S vaccination and SARS-CoV-2 variants. Treatment noted: 15 to 20 received Ad26.COV2.S at low or high dose, single or two shots; roughly 5 received placebo; per-sample allocation not given. Samples came from day 63 after the first vaccine or placebo injection. Sequencing was performed with immunoSEQ multiplex PCR; in TCRdb, only in-frame clones are kept and a portion is missing. Of around 300,000 clones in the sample, roughly 90% were seen once. The material sequenced was peripheral blood, taken in a trial of Ad26.COV2.S vaccine versus placebo. The receptors come from a person between 18 and 65 years old who received the Ad26.COV2.S COVID-19 vaccine or a placebo.

This clone has a single count. The chain recombines TRBV4-3 with TRBJ2-6; 11 positions agree with TRBD2. CDR1 is LGHNA, CDR2 YSLEER, per germline. The V gene end was trimmed by 3 bases and the J gene end by 0 bases; junction bases not matched to a gene: 4. The CDR3 totals 18 residues. The CDR3 DNA reads as TGCGCCAGCAGCCAGGTAGCGGGAGGGCGCTCTGGGGCCAACGTCCTGACTTTC. Protein product: CASSQVAGGRSGANVLTF.

The gene calls are TRBV28 and TRBJ2-7; 7 bases match TRBD1. The CDR3 is made up of 15 amino acids. Germline V gene data show CDR1 as MDHEN and CDR2 as SYDVKM. The trim removed 4 bases at V and 0 bases at J, leaving 6 bases unmatched. The CDR3 DNA reads TGTGCCAGCAGTTCCGGGGACAGACGCTCCTACGAGCAGTACTTC. Translating it yields CASSSGDRRSYEQYF. The full variable domain, completed using reference TRBV28 and TRBJ2-7, is DVKVTQSSRYLVKRTGEKVFLECVQDMDHENMFWYRQDPGLGLRLIYFSYDVKMKEKGDIPEGYSVSREKKERFSLILESASTNQTSMYLCASSSGDRRSYEQYFGPGTRLTVT.

This sequence joins TRBV7-2 and TRBJ2-7, with TRBD1 matching 8 bases. Germline trimming cut 5 bases from V and 2 bases from J; bases unmatched to any gene: 8. The length of the CDR3 is 15 residues. Germline values: CDR1 SGHTA, CDR2 FQGNSA. For the CDR3, the DNA is TGTGCCAGCAGCCTGGGACAGGCTTTGGCCTACGAGCAGTACTTC. Amino acids: CASSLGQALAYEQYF.

The chain uses TRBV29-1 and TRBJ2-2, with D perhaps TRBD1 (6 bases). V was cut by 7 bases and J by 5 bases, with 14 bases left in between. The germline V gene encodes CDR1 SQVTM and CDR2 ANQGSEA. CDR3 length equals 13 residues. CDR3 DNA sequence: TGCAGCGCCGACAGTAGGGGGACCGGGGAGCTGTTTTTT. Translated, it gives CSADSRGTGELFF.

The J gene is TRBJ2-7, the V gene TRBV18, with 7 bases that match TRBD1. Germline V gene lookup returns CDR1 KGHSH and CDR2 LQKENI. The CDR3 loop spans 14 amino acids. Trimming at V came to 1 base and at J to 6 bases, leaving 6 bases not matched to a gene. CDR3 in DNA: TGTGCCAGCTCACCACTACAGGGGCTTGGCGAGCAGTACTTC. Protein product: CASSPLQGLGEQYF.

The gene calls are TRBV7-2 and TRBJ2-3; 11 bases fit TRBD2. Germline CDR1 reads SGHTA; CDR2 reads FQGNSA. V was pared by 6 bases and J by 8 bases, with 10 bases of the junction left unmatched. The CDR3 runs 15 residues. The CDR3 protein is CASRGGLAVSGTQYF. CDR3 nucleotide sequence: TGTGCCAGCAGGGGGGGACTAGCGGTATCGGGTACGCAGTATTTT.

The rearrangement joins TRBV7-2 to TRBJ1-2; D is uncertain. Trimming removed 5 bases at V and 8 bases at J, with 12 bases between. CDR3 length equals 12 residues. Germline lookup yields CDR1 SGHTA and CDR2 FQGNSA. This CDR3 is CASSGGFGGYTF. DNA for the CDR3: TGTGCCAGCAGCGGAGGATTTGGGGGCTACACCTTC.

This clone is a singleton in its sample. The chain recombines TRBV6-5 with TRBJ1-1; D unclear. Trimming shortened V by 1 base and J by 2 bases, and 8 bases separated the two germline ends. The germline V gene has CDR1 MNHEY and CDR2 SVGAGI. The CDR3 has 14 residues. The CDR3 DNA is TGTGCCAGCAGTTACTGGTCTACCAACACTGAAGCTTTCTTT. Amino acids: CASSYWSTNTEAFF.

This sequence joins TRBV9 and TRBJ2-1, with 8 bases identical to TRBD2. V lost 2 bases, J lost 1 base, and 11 bases stayed unmatched. CDR1 and CDR2 from the germline V gene are SGDLS and YYNGEE. The CDR3 length is 18 residues. The CDR3 spells CASSVGLGHSGSYNEQFF. In DNA form, the CDR3 reads TGTGCCAGCAGCGTGGGACTAGGGCACTCGGGGTCCTACAATGAGCAGTTCTTC. The whole variable domain, filled in from reference TRBV9 and TRBJ2-1, reads DSGVTQTPKHLITATGQRVTLRCSPRSGDLSVYWYQQSLDQGLQFLIQYYNGEERAKGNILERFSAQQFPDLHSELNLSSLELGDSALYFCASSVGLGHSGSYNEQFFGPGTRLTVL.

This chain uses TRBV15 with TRBJ2-7; 9 bases align to TRBD2. The ends lost 0 bases at V and 6 bases at J; junction bases unmatched: 9. This CDR3 spans 16 amino acids. Germline V gene sequence: CDR1 LNHNV, CDR2 YYDKDF (reference sequence). This CDR3 reads CATSRDHRAGGREQYF. The DNA for the CDR3 is TGTGCCACCAGCAGAGATCACCGCGCGGGGGGGCGCGAGCAGTACTTC.

The chain joins TRBV6-2 or TRBV6-3 to TRBJ2-7; no clear D. The CDR3 is made up of 14 amino acids. The germline V gene has CDR1 MNHEY and CDR2 SVGEGT. The ends were cut back, 5 bases at V and 0 bases at J, with 11 bases in the middle. This CDR3 reads CASSLTSNSYEQYF. For the CDR3, the DNA is TGTGCCAGCAGTCTCACATCGAACTCCTACGAGCAGTACTTC.

This chain links TRBV7-2 with TRBJ1-5; TRBD1 is a possible D gene (5 bases). Per germline, CDR1 SGHTA and CDR2 FQGNSA. The CDR3 totals 14 residues. Trimming took off 5 bases at V and 7 bases at J, with 15 bases between the two ends. The CDR3 spells CASSLTEGSQPQHF. CDR3 bases: TGTGCCAGCAGCCTAACCGAGGGGTCCCAGCCCCAGCATTTT.

V is TRBV19 and J is TRBJ1-5, with a possible D match to TRBD1 (6 bases). Germline V gene sequence: CDR1 LNHDA, CDR2 SQIVND (reference sequence). The CDR3 spans 17 residues. Deletions cut 3 bases from V and 2 bases from J, with 17 bases between. CDR3 sequence (DNA): TGTGCCAGTAGTATCCTACAGGGTGGTTGGGGCAATCAGCCCCAGCATTTT. Protein sequence: CASSILQGGWGNQPQHF.

This clone was seen once. V is TRBV6-5 and J is TRBJ1-3; no clear D gene. Germline lookup yields CDR1 MNHEY and CDR2 SVGAGI. V lost 4 bases and J lost 0, with 10 bases in between. CDR3 length: 15 residues. CDR3 sequence reads: CASSFLGFSGNTIYF. CDR3 nucleotides: TGTGCCAGCAGTTTCCTCGGGTTCTCTGGAAACACCATATATTTT.

The J gene is TRBJ2-4, the V gene TRBV4-2; 7 nucleotides line up with TRBD1. Per germline, CDR1 LGHNA and CDR2 YNFKEQ. The CDR3 loop spans 17 amino acids. V lost 0 bases, J lost 1 base, and 6 bases stayed unmatched. This chain's CDR3 is CASSQDARQGAKNIQYF. The CDR3 coding sequence is TGTGCCAGCAGCCAAGACGCAAGACAGGGCGCCAAAAACATTCAGTACTTC.

The CDR3 bases are TGCGCCAGCAGCAGAGGAGTGGGGAATCAGCCCCAGCATTTT. This codes for CASSRGVGNQPQHF. V is TRBV4-1 and J is TRBJ1-5; D not resolved. V gave up 5 bases and J gave up 4 bases, with 12 bases separating them. CDR1 MGHRA and CDR2 YSYEKL come from the germline V gene. CDR3 length: 14 residues.

The gene calls are TRBV28 and TRBJ1-1, with D unclear. Trimming pared 8 bases from V and 0 bases from J, leaving 4 bases between. Germline CDR1 and CDR2: MDHEN and SYDVKM. The CDR3 sequence is 11 residues long. The CDR3 sequence is CASALNTEAFF. The CDR3 coding sequence is TGTGCCAGCGCTCTGAACACTGAAGCTTTCTTT.

The chain recombines TRBV28 with TRBJ2-5; TRBD2 might be the D (6 bases). V was clipped by 6 bases and J by 0 bases, with 17 bases between them. Germline CDR1 and CDR2: MDHEN and SYDVKM. The CDR3 totals 16 residues. The CDR3 sequence: CASSHWGGSDQETQYF. DNA for the CDR3: TGTGCCAGCAGCCACTGGGGAGGTTCAGACCAAGAGACCCAGTACTTC.

The DNA for the CDR3 is TGTGCCAGTAGTATAGGCCAGGCTGCGAACACTGAAGCTTTCTTT. Amino acid sequence: CASSIGQAANTEAFF. The chain is built from TRBV19 and TRBJ1-1; D uncertain. The germline V and J ends were trimmed by 1 base and 1 base, with 10 bases remaining between them. CDR1 is LNHDA, CDR2 SQIVND, per germline (reference sequence). The CDR3 is made up of 15 amino acids.

The V gene is TRBV3-1 (or the pseudogene TRBV3-2), the J gene TRBJ2-7; tentatively, D is TRBD1 (5 bases). The germline V gene has CDR1 LGHDT and CDR2 YNNKEL (reference sequence). V lost 1 base, J lost 2 bases, and 9 bases lay in between. CDR3 size: 14 residues. As DNA, the CDR3 is TGTGCCAGCAGCCAAGTCAAGGGGACCTACGAGCAGTACTTC. Amino acid sequence: CASSQVKGTYEQYF.

There are a few counts of this clone. The rearrangement uses TRBV29-1 and TRBJ1-2; the D is unclear. The CDR3 is 12 residues long. Germline assignment: CDR1 SQVTM and CDR2 ANQGSEA. Between the trimmed V and J ends, which lost 2 bases and 7 bases, there was a span of 11 bases. This CDR3 is CSVELVTAGYTF. CDR3 DNA: TGCAGCGTTGAACTGGTCACGGCTGGCTACACCTTC.